These T cell receptor beta chains were read from a single sample in a study of T-cell reconstitution after alpha-beta-depleted transplantation in children. MiXCR, run by TCRdb on the PCR reads, gives a single entry per CDR3 protein. The sample has just under 550,000 distinct CDR3 sequences, about a sixth seen once. The sequencing here drew on PBMCs from the stem cell graft donor, taken from the stem cell graft. The receptors were sampled from a human donor who donated a stem cell graft to a child with acute lymphoblastic leukemia. Each CDR3 is given with its conserved first and last residue. Each record gives: D gene, V gene, clone size, J gene, CDR3 DNA, CDR3 protein. A D gene is named only where the DNA matches it firmly. The listing skips clone size in some rows; elsewhere it reads once, few, many or a size class.

.	TRBV6-5	many	TRBJ2-3	TGTGCCAGCAGTTCTCAGGGTGCGGGGTGGGATACGCAGTATTTT	CASSSQGAGWDTQYF
.	TRBV29-1	.	TRBJ1-1	TGCAGCGTTGAAGTATTCGGCGGGGACGAGGAAGCTTTCTTT	CSVEVFGGDEEAFF
.	TRBV7-9	few	TRBJ1-1	TGTGCCAGCAACCAGGGGACGGCTGAAGCTTTCTTT	CASNQGTAEAFF
TRBD1	TRBV10-3	few	TRBJ2-7	TGTGCCATCCGGCACGGACAGGTTTACACGGAGCAGTACTTC	CAIRHGQVYTEQYF
.	TRBV18	.	TRBJ2-2	TGTGCCAGCTCACCACGGGGCGGCAGGAACACCGGGGAGCTGTTTTTT	CASSPRGGRNTGELFF
.	TRBV29-1	.	TRBJ2-2	TGCAGCGTTGAAGAGCTTGCGGCCGGGATGGGTACGAACACCGGGGAGCTGTTTTTT	CSVEELAAGMGTNTGELFF
.	TRBV18	.	TRBJ2-3	TGTGCCAGCTCAACCCCCACAGATACGCAGTATTTT	CASSTPTDTQYF
TRBD2	TRBV6-5	.	TRBJ2-7	TGTGCCAGCAGTTACTGGGGAGCGGGAGGGATTTACGAGCAGTACTTC	CASSYWGAGGIYEQYF
.	TRBV9	few	TRBJ2-4	TGTGCCAGCAGCGTAGGTTTCGGCGGACTACTAGCCAAAAACATTCAGTACTTC	CASSVGFGGLLAKNIQYF
.	TRBV9	few	TRBJ2-3	TGTGCCAGCAGCGTAAGGGACGGTAGCACAGATACGCAGTATTTT	CASSVRDGSTDTQYF
.	TRBV27	.	TRBJ2-7	TGTGCCAGCAGCCCCCCGCCCGGGAGAATCGAGCAGTACTTC	CASSPPPGRIEQYF
TRBD1	TRBV20-1	.	TRBJ2-3	TGCAGTGCCCTACAGGGGCCCTCAGGAGATACGCAGTATTTT	CSALQGPSGDTQYF
.	TRBV5-1	few	TRBJ1-1	TGCGCCAGCAGCTTGGAGGGGCCCACTGAAGCTTTCTTT	CASSLEGPTEAFF
TRBD1	TRBV7-9	.	TRBJ1-2	TGTGCCAGCAGCTTTAGGCGGCTGACAGGGGTCAATGGCTACACCTTC	CASSFRRLTGVNGYTF
.	TRBV5-1	few	TRBJ1-1	TGCGCCAGCGCAGTAGACGGGAAAACTGAAGCTTTCTTT	CASAVDGKTEAFF
.	TRBV12-3/TRBV12-4	few	TRBJ2-1	TGTGCCAGCAGTTTAGCGGGGCTCAGCAGGGGAGAGCAGTTCTTC	CASSLAGLSRGEQFF
TRBD2	TRBV19	.	TRBJ2-7	TGTGCCAGTGGCGGGGGGTACGAGCAGTACTTC	CASGGGYEQYF
TRBD1	TRBV20-1	.	TRBJ1-5	TGCAGTGCTAAGACAGGGGGTACTCAGCCCCAGCATTTT	CSAKTGGTQPQHF
TRBD1	TRBV20-1	.	TRBJ2-4	TGCAGTGCTACGGGACAGGGGAGGGGCATTCAGTACTTC	CSATGQGRGIQYF
.	TRBV11-2	few	TRBJ1-5	TGTGCCAGCAGCCGCCGTGGTCAGCCCCAGCATTTT	CASSRRGQPQHF
TRBD1	TRBV15	.	TRBJ2-5	TGTGCCACCAGCACCTGGACAGGCCAAGAGACCCAGTACTTC	CATSTWTGQETQYF
.	TRBV5-1	few	TRBJ2-2	TGCGCCAGCACCTCTCCCAGGGCAGGGACCACCGGGGAGCTGTTTTTT	CASTSPRAGTTGELFF
TRBD1	TRBV20-1	few	TRBJ1-5	TGCAGTGCTAGAGCCGGGACAGGGGGCAGCTGGAGCAATCAGCCCCAGCATTTT	CSARAGTGGSWSNQPQHF
TRBD1	TRBV29-1	few	TRBJ2-1	TGCAGCGTTGAAGCGGGGACAGCCTACAATGAGCAGTTCTTC	CSVEAGTAYNEQFF
TRBD2	TRBV20-1	few	TRBJ2-3	TGCAGTGCTAGAATCCTAGCGGGAGGGCCAGATACGCAGTATTTT	CSARILAGGPDTQYF
.	TRBV11-2	.	TRBJ2-2	.	CASSFLWTSGRGYTGELFF
TRBD1	TRBV19	.	TRBJ1-1	TGTGCCAGTAGCGCAGGGGGCGAAACTGAAGCTTTCTTT	CASSAGGETEAFF
.	TRBV20-1	.	TRBJ1-2	TGCAGTGCTAGAGAGGAGGCGGGGGTAAACTATGGCTACACCTTC	CSAREEAGVNYGYTF
.	TRBV4-1	few	TRBJ1-2	TGCGCCAGCAGCCAAGACCAACAGATAATTTATGGCTACACCTTC	CASSQDQQIIYGYTF
TRBD1	TRBV6-5	few	TRBJ1-1	TGTGCCAGCAGTTTCGTCGCCGGGACAGGGCGTGGAGGGACTGAAGCTTTCTTT	CASSFVAGTGRGGTEAFF